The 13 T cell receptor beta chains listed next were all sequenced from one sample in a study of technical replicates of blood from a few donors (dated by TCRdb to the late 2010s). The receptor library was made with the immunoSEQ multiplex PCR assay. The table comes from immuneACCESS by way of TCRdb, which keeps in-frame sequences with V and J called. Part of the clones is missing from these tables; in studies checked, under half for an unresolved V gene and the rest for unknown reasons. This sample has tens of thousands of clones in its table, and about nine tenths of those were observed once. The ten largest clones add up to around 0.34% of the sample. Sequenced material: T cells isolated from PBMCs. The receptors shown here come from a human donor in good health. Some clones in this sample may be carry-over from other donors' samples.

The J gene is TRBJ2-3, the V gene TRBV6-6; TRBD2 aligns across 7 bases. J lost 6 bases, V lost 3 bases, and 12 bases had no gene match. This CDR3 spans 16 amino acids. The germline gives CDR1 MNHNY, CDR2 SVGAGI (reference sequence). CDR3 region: CASSYSSTGGTDTQYF. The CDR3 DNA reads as TGTGCCAGCAGTTATAGCTCGACGGGAGGAACGGATACGCAGTATTTT.

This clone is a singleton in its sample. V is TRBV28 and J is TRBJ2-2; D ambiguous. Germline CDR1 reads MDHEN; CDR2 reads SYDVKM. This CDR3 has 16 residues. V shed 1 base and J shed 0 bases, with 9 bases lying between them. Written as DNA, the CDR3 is TGTGCCAGCAGTTTATTCACGGTAACGAACACCGGGGAGCTGTTTTTT. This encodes CASSLFTVTNTGELFF. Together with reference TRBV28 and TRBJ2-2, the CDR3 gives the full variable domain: DVKVTQSSRYLVKRTGEKVFLECVQDMDHENMFWYRQDPGLGLRLIYFSYDVKMKEKGDIPEGYSVSREKKERFSLILESASTNQTSMYLCASSLFTVTNTGELFFGEGSRLTVL.

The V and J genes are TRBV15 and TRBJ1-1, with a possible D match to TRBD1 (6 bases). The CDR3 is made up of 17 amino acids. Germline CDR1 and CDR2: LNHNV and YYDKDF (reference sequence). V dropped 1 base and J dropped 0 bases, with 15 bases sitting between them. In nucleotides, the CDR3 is TGTGCCACCAGCAGAGCACCCGAGGGGGTGATGAACACTGAAGCTTTCTTT. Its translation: CATSRAPEGVMNTEAFF.

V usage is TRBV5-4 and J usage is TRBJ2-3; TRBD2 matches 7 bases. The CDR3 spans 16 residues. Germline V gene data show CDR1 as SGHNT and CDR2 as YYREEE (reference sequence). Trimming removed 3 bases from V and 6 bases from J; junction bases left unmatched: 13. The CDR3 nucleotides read TGTGCCAGCAGCTCACTAGCGAGGGGTGATTGGGATACGCAGTATTTT. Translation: CASSSLARGDWDTQYF.

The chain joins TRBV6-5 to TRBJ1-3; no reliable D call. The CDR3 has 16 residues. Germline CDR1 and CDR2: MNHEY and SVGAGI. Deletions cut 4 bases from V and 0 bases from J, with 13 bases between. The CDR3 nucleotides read TGTGCCAGCAGTTCCCGAGGTTGGGTCTCTGGAAACACCATATATTTT. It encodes CASSSRGWVSGNTIYF.

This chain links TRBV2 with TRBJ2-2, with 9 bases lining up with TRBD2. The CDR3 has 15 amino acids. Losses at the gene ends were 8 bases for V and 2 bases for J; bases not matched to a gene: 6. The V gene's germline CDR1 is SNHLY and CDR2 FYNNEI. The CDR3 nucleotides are TGTGCCAGCGGCGGGAGGGCCTTAAACACCGGGGAGCTGTTTTTT. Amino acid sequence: CASGGRALNTGELFF.

Written as DNA, the CDR3 is TGTGCCAGCAGGTGGACTAGCGGGGGGGCAGGCTACGAGCAGTACTTC. Residues: CASRWTSGGAGYEQYF. The V and J genes are TRBV27 and TRBJ2-7, with 15 bases aligning to TRBD2. The CDR3 contains 16 residues. With 6 bases clipped from V and 3 bases from J, the junction kept 6 bases outside the gene matches. Per the germline V gene, CDR1 is MNHEY and CDR2 is SMNVEV (reference sequence).

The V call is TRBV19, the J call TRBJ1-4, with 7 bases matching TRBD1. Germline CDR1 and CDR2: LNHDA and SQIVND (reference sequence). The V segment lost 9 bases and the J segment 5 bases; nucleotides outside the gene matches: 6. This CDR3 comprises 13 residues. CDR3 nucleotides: TGTGCCAGCTCCGGGACAGAAAATGAAAAACTGTTTTTT. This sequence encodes CASSGTENEKLFF.

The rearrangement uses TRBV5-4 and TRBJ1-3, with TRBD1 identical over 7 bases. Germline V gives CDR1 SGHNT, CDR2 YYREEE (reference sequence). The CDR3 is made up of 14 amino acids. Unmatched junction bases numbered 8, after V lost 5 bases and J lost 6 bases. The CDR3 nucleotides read TGTGCCAGCAGTTCAGGGGGTCTCGTAAACACCATATATTTT. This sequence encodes CASSSGGLVNTIYF.

For the CDR3, the DNA is TGTGCCAGCAGTGGGCTACTAGGACTCGCGAGCAATGAGCAGTTCTTC. Translating gives CASSGLLGLASNEQFF. The chain couples TRBV2 to TRBJ2-1, with a weak D call TRBD2 (5 bases). The CDR3 is made up of 16 amino acids. Trimming took 4 bases from V and 6 from J, leaving 19 bases between them. Germline lookup yields CDR1 SNHLY and CDR2 FYNNEI.

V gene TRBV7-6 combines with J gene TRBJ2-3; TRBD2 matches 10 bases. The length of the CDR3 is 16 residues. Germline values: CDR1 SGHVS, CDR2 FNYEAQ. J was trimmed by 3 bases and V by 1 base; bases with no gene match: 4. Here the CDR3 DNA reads TGTGCCAGCAGCTTAGGAGCGGGGGGGTGGACAGATACGCAGTATTTT. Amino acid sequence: CASSLGAGGWTDTQYF.

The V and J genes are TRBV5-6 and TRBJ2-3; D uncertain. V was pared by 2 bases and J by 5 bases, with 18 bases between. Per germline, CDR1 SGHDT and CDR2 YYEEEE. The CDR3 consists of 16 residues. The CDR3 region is CASSLRRIAGLDTQYF. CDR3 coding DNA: TGTGCCAGCAGCTTACGGCGGATTGCTGGCTTAGATACGCAGTATTTT.

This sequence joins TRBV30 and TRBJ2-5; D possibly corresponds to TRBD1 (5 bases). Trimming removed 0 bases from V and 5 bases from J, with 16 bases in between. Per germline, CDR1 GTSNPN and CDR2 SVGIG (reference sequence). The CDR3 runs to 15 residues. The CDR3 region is CAWSVLPRVIETQYF. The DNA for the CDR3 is TGTGCCTGGAGTGTACTTCCCAGGGTGATTGAGACCCAGTACTTC.